The 24 T cell receptor beta chains below were found in one sample sequenced in a study of blood T cell repertoires in COVID-19. Clones were read by immunoSEQ multiplex PCR, and TCRdb kept only the in-frame ones, dropping some. The top ten clones hold less than 6.5% of a sample with about 230,000 clones, over 75% of them seen once. Sequencing was done on a sample of peripheral blood. The source of these receptors is a man aged 45-65 years with COVID-19, enrolled during active disease.

The chain employs TRBV3-1 (or the pseudogene TRBV3-2) and TRBJ1-2; weak D call: TRBD1 (6 bases). Looked up from germline, CDR1 is LGHDT and CDR2 is YNNKEL (reference sequence). The CDR3 is made up of 14 amino acids. V lost 6 bases and J lost 4, with 15 bases in between. The CDR3 DNA reads as TGTGCCAGCAGTAAGGTCTGGACAGTCTATGGCTACACCTTC. Its translation: CASSKVWTVYGYTF.

This chain joins TRBV9 and TRBJ2-2, with D perhaps TRBD1 (6 bases). V was shortened by 4 bases and J by 4 bases, with 14 bases between the two germline ends. Germline V lookup: CDR1 SGDLS, CDR2 YYNGEE. This CDR3 region has 15 residues. This CDR3 reads CASSPGQSFTGELFF. The CDR3, as DNA: TGTGCCAGCAGCCCAGGACAGAGCTTCACCGGGGAGCTGTTTTTT. The variable domain in full, completed from reference TRBV9 and TRBJ2-2, reads DSGVTQTPKHLITATGQRVTLRCSPRSGDLSVYWYQQSLDQGLQFLIQYYNGEERAKGNILERFSAQQFPDLHSELNLSSLELGDSALYFCASSPGQSFTGELFFGEGSRLTVL.

This CDR3 is CASSWDREDEQYF. DNA for the CDR3: TGTGCCAGCAGTTGGGACAGGGAGGACGAGCAGTACTTC. This chain joins TRBV12-3 or TRBV12-4 and TRBJ2-7; 9 bases are shared with TRBD1. The CDR3 totals 13 residues. The V gene end was trimmed by 4 bases and the J gene end by 5 bases; junction bases not matched to a gene: 3.

The CDR3 bases are TGTGCCAGCAGCTCCAGGACAGGGTGGTACCAAGAGACCCAGTACTTC. Translating gives CASSSRTGWYQETQYF. The gene calls are TRBV11-2 and TRBJ2-5, with TRBD1 matching 8 bases. The V and J ends lost 4 bases and 0 bases, in that order; junction bases with no gene match: 7. The length of the CDR3 is 16 residues. CDR1 and CDR2 (germline): SGHAT, FQNNGV.

The V gene is TRBV18, the J gene TRBJ2-2; 8 positions agree with TRBD1. In germline, CDR1 is KGHSH, CDR2 LQKENI. With 4 bases clipped from V and 5 bases from J, the junction kept 6 bases outside the gene matches. The CDR3 is 15 residues long. CDR3 loop: CASSLGQGGTGELFF. The CDR3 DNA reads TGTGCCAGCTCACTCGGACAGGGAGGAACCGGGGAGCTGTTTTTT. Full variable domain (outside the CDR3, taken from reference TRBV18 and TRBJ2-2): NAGVMQNPRHLVRRRGQEARLRCSPMKGHSHVYWYRQLPEEGLKFMVYLQKENIIDESGMPKERFSAEFPKEGPSILRIQQVVRGDSAAYFCASSLGQGGTGELFFGEGSRLTVL.

This chain uses TRBV6-5 with TRBJ2-1; 11 bases fit TRBD2. This CDR3 is 15 amino acids long. With 6 bases clipped from V and 3 bases from J, the junction kept 4 bases outside the gene matches. Germline V gene data show CDR1 as MNHEY and CDR2 as SVGAGI. The CDR3 loop is CASRLAGGRYNEQFF. The CDR3 DNA follows: TGTGCCAGCAGATTAGCGGGGGGGCGCTACAATGAGCAGTTCTTC.

V gene TRBV7-6 combines with J gene TRBJ2-5; 7 nucleotides align to TRBD1. Germline lookup yields CDR1 SGHVS and CDR2 FNYEAQ. The CDR3 runs 16 residues. With 3 bases clipped from V and 5 bases from J, the junction kept 12 bases outside the gene matches. CDR3 in DNA: TGTGCCAGCAGCTTGAACCTACAGGGCAGGGGGGAGACCCAGTACTTC. It is translated as CASSLNLQGRGETQYF.

The chain carries TRBV7-6 and TRBJ1-1; D possibly corresponds to TRBD1 (5 bases). CDR3 size: 15 residues. Trimming removed 5 bases at V and 0 bases at J, with 13 bases between. The V gene's germline CDR1 is SGHVS and CDR2 FNYEAQ. The DNA for the CDR3 is TGTGCCAGCAGCCCAGAAGACAGAATGAACACTGAAGCTTTCTTT. It encodes CASSPEDRMNTEAFF.

The rearrangement links TRBV6-5 to TRBJ2-7; TRBD1 matches 7 bases. V gave up 6 bases and J gave up 5 bases; unmatched junction bases: 4. This CDR3 region has 12 residues. Germline V gene data show CDR1 as MNHEY and CDR2 as SVGAGI. The CDR3 DNA reads as TGTGCCAGCAGCTTTGACAGGGACGAGCAGTACTTC. Encoded protein: CASSFDRDEQYF.

Only one count was recorded for this clone. The genes are TRBV9 and TRBJ2-7; the match to TRBD1 covers 10 bases. This CDR3 spans 15 amino acids. V was clipped by 0 bases and J by 5 bases; unmatched bases: 5. Germline loops: CDR1 SGDLS, CDR2 YYNGEE. The CDR3 reads CASSVGGTGAHEQYF. Written as DNA, the CDR3 is TGTGCCAGCAGCGTAGGAGGGACAGGGGCGCACGAGCAGTACTTC.

The J gene is TRBJ2-5, the V gene TRBV19, with 13 bases that match TRBD2. With 5 bases clipped from V and 2 bases from J, the junction kept 8 bases outside the gene matches. Germline V CDR1 and CDR2: LNHDA, SQIVND (reference sequence). The CDR3 is made up of 17 amino acids. CDR3: CASSSPRTSGGQETQYF. The CDR3 DNA reads TGTGCCAGTAGTTCCCCTAGGACTAGCGGGGGTCAAGAGACCCAGTACTTC. Drawing the rest from reference TRBV19 and TRBJ2-5, the complete variable domain is DGGITQSPKYLFRKEGQNVTLSCEQNLNHDAMYWYRQDPGQGLRLIYYSQIVNDFQKGDIAEGYSVSREKKESFPLTVTSAQKNPTAFYLCASSSPRTSGGQETQYFGPGTRLLVL.

This clone was counted at least ten times. The chain combines TRBV9 with TRBJ2-7; D may be TRBD2 (5 bases). Trimming left V 0 bases short and J 7 bases short, with 11 bases between. CDR3 length equals 13 residues. CDR1 is SGDLS and CDR2 is YYNGEE in the germline V gene. CDR3 residues: CASSVGTPGEQYF. The CDR3, as DNA: TGTGCCAGCAGCGTAGGGACCCCGGGAGAGCAGTACTTC.

This chain connects TRBV27 to TRBJ2-4, with D uncertain. Looked up from germline, CDR1 is MNHEY and CDR2 is SMNVEV (reference sequence). The CDR3 covers 14 residues. V was cut by 0 bases and J by 6 bases, with 9 bases left in between. CDR3 sequence reads: CASSLSAHPNIQYF. CDR3 bases: TGTGCCAGCAGTTTATCCGCACACCCAAACATTCAGTACTTC.

V is TRBV10-1 and J is TRBJ1-4; 7 bases map to TRBD1. With V trimmed by 8 bases and J by 4 bases, 4 bases remained unmatched. Per the germline V gene, CDR1 is WNHNN and CDR2 is SYGVQD (reference sequence). This CDR3 region has 13 residues. The CDR3 bases are TGCGCCAGCCAAGGGACAGTTAATGAAAAACTGTTTTTT. It encodes CASQGTVNEKLFF.

This clone has a handful of counts. This rearrangement joins TRBV10-3 to TRBJ2-1; 13 bases line up with TRBD2. Germline V gene lookup returns CDR1 ENHRY and CDR2 SYGVKD. Trimming cost V 6 bases and J 7 bases; bases outside gene matches: 9. This CDR3 is built from 16 residues. In DNA form, the CDR3 reads TGTGCCATCAGCGAGACACTAGCGGGGGGGATGAATGAGCAGTTCTTC. Amino acids: CAISETLAGGMNEQFF.

J is TRBJ1-6 and V is TRBV2; possible D gene TRBD1, 5 bases. Germline CDR1 SNHLY, CDR2 FYNNEI. V was trimmed by 1 base and J by 9 bases, leaving 13 bases between them. The CDR3 is 15 residues long. Written as DNA, the CDR3 is TGTGCCAGCAGTGAAGGCCCGGGAGGGACTTCACCCCTCCACTTT. Translation: CASSEGPGGTSPLHF. Based on the CDR3 plus reference TRBV2 and TRBJ1-6, the full variable domain is EPEVTQTPSHQVTQMGQEVILRCVPISNHLYFYWYRQILGQKVEFLVSFYNNEISEKSEIFDDQFSVERPDGSNFTLKIRSTKLEDSAMYFCASSEGPGGTSPLHFGNGTRLTVT.

The chain links TRBV24-1 to TRBJ1-2; 8 positions agree with TRBD1. The CDR3 length is 14 residues. The germline CDR1 and CDR2 sequences are KGHDR and SFDVKD. Trimming removed 4 bases from V and 7 bases from J; junction bases left unmatched: 7. The CDR3: CATSDTRGRFGYTF. CDR3 DNA: TGTGCCACCAGTGACACCAGGGGGCGTTTTGGCTACACCTTC.

The chain uses TRBV7-6 and TRBJ2-7, with D possibly TRBD1 on 6 matching bases. V lost 1 base and J lost 7, with 17 bases in between. This CDR3 has 15 amino acids. Germline CDR1 is SGHVS and CDR2 is FNYEAQ. CDR3 nucleotide sequence: TGTGCCAGCAGCTTAGATACACAGGGATGGCGGGAGCAGTACTTC. Amino acid sequence: CASSLDTQGWREQYF.

The V gene is TRBV7-9, the J gene TRBJ1-6, with 7 nucleotides matching TRBD1. This CDR3 is built from 14 residues. Germline assignment: CDR1 SEHNR and CDR2 FQNEAQ (reference sequence). V was pared by 4 bases and J by 6 bases, with 3 bases of the junction left unmatched. The CDR3 DNA reads TGTGCCAGCAGCTACGACAGGGTTAATTCACCCCTCCACTTT. Translation: CASSYDRVNSPLHF. Full variable domain (rest looked up from reference TRBV7-9 and TRBJ1-6): DTGVSQNPRHKITKRGQNVTFRCDPISEHNRLYWYRQTLGQGPEFLTYFQNEAQLEKSRLLSDRFSAERPKGSFSTLEIQRTEQGDSAMYLCASSYDRVNSPLHFGNGTRLTVT.

This clone was found a few times. This rearrangement joins TRBV10-3 to TRBJ1-5, with TRBD1 as a possible D gene (5 bases). V was pared by 2 bases and J by 7 bases, with 15 bases between. Germline values: CDR1 ENHRY, CDR2 SYGVKD. The length of the CDR3 is 15 residues. CDR3 coding DNA: TGTGCCATCAGTGAGACGGGCAGGGTAGGACAGCCCCAGCATTTT. Residues: CAISETGRVGQPQHF.

The genes are TRBV20-1 and TRBJ2-7; maybe TRBD2 (5 bases). The CDR3 covers 11 residues. Germline assignment: CDR1 DFQATT and CDR2 SNEGSKA (reference sequence). The germline V and J ends were trimmed by 5 bases and 4 bases, with 9 bases remaining between them. The CDR3 protein is CSAATGYEQYF. The CDR3 DNA sequence: TGCAGTGCTGCCACGGGATACGAGCAGTACTTC.

This clone was recorded only once. V and J are TRBV9 and TRBJ2-3; 8 bases are a match to TRBD2. This CDR3 comprises 17 residues. V was clipped by 4 bases and J by 2 bases; unmatched bases: 12. Germline V lookup: CDR1 SGDLS, CDR2 YYNGEE. The CDR3 loop reads CASSPIRSAGVTDTQYF. The CDR3 bases are TGTGCCAGCAGCCCCATCCGGTCAGCGGGGGTCACAGATACGCAGTATTTT.

The V and J genes are TRBV6-5 and TRBJ2-1; 13 bases match TRBD2. The CDR3 consists of 14 residues. CDR1 and CDR2 (germline): MNHEY, SVGAGI. The V segment lost 6 bases and the J segment 10 bases; nucleotides outside the gene matches: 6. Here the CDR3 DNA reads TGTGCCAGCAGCAAGGGACTAGCGGGACACGAGCAGTTCTTC. This gives the protein CASSKGLAGHEQFF.

The chain joins TRBV3-1 (or the pseudogene TRBV3-2) to TRBJ1-6; 9 bases agree with TRBD1. CDR3 length: 16 residues. Trimming cost V 5 bases and J 13 bases; bases outside gene matches: 15. In germline, CDR1 is LGHDT, CDR2 YNNKEL (reference sequence). The CDR3 coding sequence is TGTGCCAGCAGCTCAAGGTCCGGGACAGGGCAGGTGCCCCTCCACTTT. It is translated as CASSSRSGTGQVPLHF.